The clone carrying this TCR beta chain was counted ten times or more. Antigen specificity is unknown. The data are from a study of response to subunit inactivated influenza vaccine. The germline V gene encodes CDR1 SGHTA and CDR2 FQGNSA. There are 15 residues in the CDR3. Trimming took 4 bases from V and 0 from J, leaving 10 bases between them. Each CDR3 protein gets one entry after TCRdb re-called the RT-PCR reads with MiXCR. Of approximately 520,000 distinct CDR3 sequences listed, 25% are singletons. Study-level findings and limits: T cells newly recruited by each seasonal influenza vaccination are few, the authors suggested.

This sequence was found in a man aged 45-60 years who received an inactivated influenza vaccine. V and J are TRBV7-2 and TRBJ2-1; D gene ambiguous. The input for sequencing was CD4+ T cells sorted from PBMCs, taken roughly 5 days after vaccination. The CDR3 loop is CASSYRLSSYNEQFF. CDR3 nucleotides: TGTGCCAGCAGCTATAGACTGAGCTCCTACAATGAGCAGTTCTTC.